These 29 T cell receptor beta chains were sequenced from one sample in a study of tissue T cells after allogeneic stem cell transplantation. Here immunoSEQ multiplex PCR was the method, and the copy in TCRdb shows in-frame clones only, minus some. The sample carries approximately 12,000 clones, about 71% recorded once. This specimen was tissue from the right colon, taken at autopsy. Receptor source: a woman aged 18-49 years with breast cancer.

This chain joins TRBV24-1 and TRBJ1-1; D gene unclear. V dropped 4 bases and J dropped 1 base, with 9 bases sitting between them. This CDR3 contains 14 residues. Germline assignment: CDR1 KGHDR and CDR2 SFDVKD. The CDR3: CATSESRANTEAFF. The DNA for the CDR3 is TGTGCCACCAGTGAAAGTCGAGCGAACACTGAAGCTTTCTTT.

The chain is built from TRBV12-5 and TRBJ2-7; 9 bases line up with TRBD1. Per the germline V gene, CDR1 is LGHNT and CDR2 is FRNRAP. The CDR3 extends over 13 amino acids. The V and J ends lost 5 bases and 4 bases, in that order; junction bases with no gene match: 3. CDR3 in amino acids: CASGRDRAYEQYF. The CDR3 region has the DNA TGTGCTAGTGGTAGGGACAGGGCTTACGAGCAGTACTTC.

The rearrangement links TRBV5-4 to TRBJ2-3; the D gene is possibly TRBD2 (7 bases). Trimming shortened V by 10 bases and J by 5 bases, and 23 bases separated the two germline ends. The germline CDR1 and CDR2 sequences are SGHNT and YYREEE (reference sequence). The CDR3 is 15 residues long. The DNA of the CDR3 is TGTGCCGCCCAGGGGCGGGAACGGGGGGAAGATACGCAGTATTTT. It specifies CAAQGRERGEDTQYF.

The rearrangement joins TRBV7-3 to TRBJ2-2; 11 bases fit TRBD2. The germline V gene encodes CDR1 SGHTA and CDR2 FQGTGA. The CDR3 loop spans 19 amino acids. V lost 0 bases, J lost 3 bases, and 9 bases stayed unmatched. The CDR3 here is CASSLTWVAGGPDTGELFF. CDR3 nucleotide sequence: TGTGCCAGCAGCTTAACGTGGGTAGCGGGAGGGCCTGACACCGGGGAGCTGTTTTTT.

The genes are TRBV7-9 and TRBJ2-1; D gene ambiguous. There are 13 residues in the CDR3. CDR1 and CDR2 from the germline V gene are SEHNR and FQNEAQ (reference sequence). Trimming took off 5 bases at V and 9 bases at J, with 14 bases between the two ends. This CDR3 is CASSPEVPFEQFF. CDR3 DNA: TGTGCCAGCAGCCCTGAAGTCCCTTTTGAGCAGTTCTTC.

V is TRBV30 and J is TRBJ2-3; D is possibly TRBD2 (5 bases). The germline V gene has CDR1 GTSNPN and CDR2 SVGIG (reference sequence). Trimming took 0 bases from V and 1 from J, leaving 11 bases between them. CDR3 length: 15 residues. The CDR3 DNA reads TGTGCCTGGAGTGTCGCCGGGGTGGGCACAGATACGCAGTATTTT. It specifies CAWSVAGVGTDTQYF. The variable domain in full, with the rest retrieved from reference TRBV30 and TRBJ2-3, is SQTIHQWPATLVQPVGSPLSLECTVEGTSNPNLYWYRQAAGRGLQLLFYSVGIGQISSEVPQNLSASRPQDRQFILSSKKLLLSDSGFYLCAWSVAGVGTDTQYFGPGTRLTVL.

CDR3 bases: TGTGCCAGCAGCTTGGACGGGGGGACAAGGAATTCACCCCTCCACTTT. Its translation is CASSLDGGTRNSPLHF. The chain is built from TRBV5-4 and TRBJ1-6; D perhaps matches TRBD1 (6 bases). The CDR3 totals 16 residues. V was clipped by 0 bases and J by 7 bases, with 14 bases between them. Per germline, CDR1 SGHNT and CDR2 YYREEE (reference sequence).

The CDR3 nucleotides are TGTGCCATCAGTGCGCAGGACCTAGGGGACACTGAAGCTTTCTTT. Its protein product is CAISAQDLGDTEAFF. The chain has TRBV10-3 and TRBJ1-1, with D possibly being TRBD1 (5 bases). The CDR3 is 15 amino acids. Germline CDR1 is ENHRY and CDR2 is SYGVKD. Between the trimmed V and J ends, which lost 4 bases and 3 bases, there was a span of 15 bases.

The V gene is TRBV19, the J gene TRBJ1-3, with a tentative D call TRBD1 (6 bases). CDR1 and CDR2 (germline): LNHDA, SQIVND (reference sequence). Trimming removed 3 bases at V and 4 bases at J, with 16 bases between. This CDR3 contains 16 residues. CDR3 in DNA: TGTGCCAGTAGTATTTCAGTCGCAGGGGCAGGAAACACCATATATTTT. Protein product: CASSISVAGAGNTIYF.

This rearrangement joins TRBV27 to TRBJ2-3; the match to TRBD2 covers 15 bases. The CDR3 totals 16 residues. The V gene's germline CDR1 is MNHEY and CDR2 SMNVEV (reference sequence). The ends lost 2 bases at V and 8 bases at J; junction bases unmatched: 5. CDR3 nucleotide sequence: TGTGCCAGCAGTTTAGGACTAGCGGGGGGGCAAGGTACGCAGTATTTT. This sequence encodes CASSLGLAGGQGTQYF.

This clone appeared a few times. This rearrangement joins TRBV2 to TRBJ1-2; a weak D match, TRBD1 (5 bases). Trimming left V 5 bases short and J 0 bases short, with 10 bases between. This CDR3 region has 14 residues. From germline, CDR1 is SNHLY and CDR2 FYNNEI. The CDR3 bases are TGTGCCAGCAGTTCGGACACAGCTAACTATGGCTACACCTTC. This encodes CASSSDTANYGYTF.

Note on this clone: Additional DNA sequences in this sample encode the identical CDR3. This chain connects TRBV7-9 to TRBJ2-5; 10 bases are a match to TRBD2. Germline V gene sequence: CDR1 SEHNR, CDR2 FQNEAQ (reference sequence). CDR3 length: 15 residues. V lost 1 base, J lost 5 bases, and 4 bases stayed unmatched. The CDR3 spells CASSLGLAGEETQYF. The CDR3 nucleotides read TGTGCCAGCAGCTTAGGGCTAGCGGGGGAGGAGACCCAGTACTTC.

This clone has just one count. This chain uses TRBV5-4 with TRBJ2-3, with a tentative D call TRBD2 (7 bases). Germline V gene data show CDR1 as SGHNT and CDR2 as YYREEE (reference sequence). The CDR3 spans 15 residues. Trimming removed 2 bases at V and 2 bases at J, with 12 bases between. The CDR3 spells CASSLGGGYTDTQYF. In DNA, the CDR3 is TGTGCCAGCAGCTTAGGCGGGGGCTACACAGATACGCAGTATTTT.

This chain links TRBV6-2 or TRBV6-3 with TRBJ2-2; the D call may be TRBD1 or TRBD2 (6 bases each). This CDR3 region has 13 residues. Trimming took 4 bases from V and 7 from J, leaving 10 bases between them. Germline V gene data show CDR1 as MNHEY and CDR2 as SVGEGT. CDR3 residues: CASSFGGHGELFF. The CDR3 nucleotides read TGTGCCAGCAGTTTCGGGGGCCACGGGGAGCTGTTTTTT.

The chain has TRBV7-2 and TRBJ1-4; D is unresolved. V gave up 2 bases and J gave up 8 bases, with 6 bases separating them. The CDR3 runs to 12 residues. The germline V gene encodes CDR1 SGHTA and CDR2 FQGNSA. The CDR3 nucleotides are TGTGCCAGCAGCTTAACGGTGGAAAAACTGTTTTTT. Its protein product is CASSLTVEKLFF. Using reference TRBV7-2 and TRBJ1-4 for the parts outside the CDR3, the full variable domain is GAGVSQSPSNKVTEKGKDVELRCDPISGHTALYWYRQSLGQGLEFLIYFQGNSAPDKSGLPSDRFSAERTGGSVSTLTIQRTQQEDSAVYLCASSLTVEKLFFGSGTQLSVL.

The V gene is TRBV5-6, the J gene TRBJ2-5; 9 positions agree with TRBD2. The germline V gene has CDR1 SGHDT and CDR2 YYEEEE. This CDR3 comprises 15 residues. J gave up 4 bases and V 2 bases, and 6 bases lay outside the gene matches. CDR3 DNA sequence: TGTGCCAGCAGCTTTCCGCGGGGGGGCCGAGAGACCCAGTACTTC. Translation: CASSFPRGGRETQYF.

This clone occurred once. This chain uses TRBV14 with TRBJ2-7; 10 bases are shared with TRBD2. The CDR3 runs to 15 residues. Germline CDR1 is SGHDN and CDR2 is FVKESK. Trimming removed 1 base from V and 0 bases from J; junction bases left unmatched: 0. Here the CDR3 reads CASSQGTSGSYEQYF. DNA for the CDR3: TGTGCCAGCAGCCAAGGGACTAGCGGCTCCTACGAGCAGTACTTC.

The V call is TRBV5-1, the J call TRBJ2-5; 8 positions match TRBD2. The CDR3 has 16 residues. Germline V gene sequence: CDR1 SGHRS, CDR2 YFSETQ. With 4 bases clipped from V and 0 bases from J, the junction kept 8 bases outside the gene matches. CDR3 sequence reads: CASSKGFSGNQETQYF. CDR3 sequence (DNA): TGCGCCAGCAGCAAAGGGTTTAGCGGGAACCAAGAGACCCAGTACTTC.

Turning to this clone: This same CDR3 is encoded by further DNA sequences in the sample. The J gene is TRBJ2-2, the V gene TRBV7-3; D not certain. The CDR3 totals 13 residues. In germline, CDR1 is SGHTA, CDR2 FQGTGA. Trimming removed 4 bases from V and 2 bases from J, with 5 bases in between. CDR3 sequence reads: CASSSANTGELFF. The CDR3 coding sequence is TGTGCCAGCAGCTCAGCAAACACCGGGGAGCTGTTTTTT.

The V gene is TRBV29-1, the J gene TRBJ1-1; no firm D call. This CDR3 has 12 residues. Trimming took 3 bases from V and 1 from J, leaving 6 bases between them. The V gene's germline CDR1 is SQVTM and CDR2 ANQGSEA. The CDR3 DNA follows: TGCAGCGTTGAGGAGGGGAACACTGAAGCTTTCTTT. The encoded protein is CSVEEGNTEAFF.

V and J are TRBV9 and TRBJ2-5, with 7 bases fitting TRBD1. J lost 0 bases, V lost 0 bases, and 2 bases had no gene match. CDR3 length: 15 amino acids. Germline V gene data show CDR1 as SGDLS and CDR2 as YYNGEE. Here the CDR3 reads CASSVEGTDQETQYF. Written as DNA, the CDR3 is TGTGCCAGCAGCGTAGAGGGGACAGACCAAGAGACCCAGTACTTC.

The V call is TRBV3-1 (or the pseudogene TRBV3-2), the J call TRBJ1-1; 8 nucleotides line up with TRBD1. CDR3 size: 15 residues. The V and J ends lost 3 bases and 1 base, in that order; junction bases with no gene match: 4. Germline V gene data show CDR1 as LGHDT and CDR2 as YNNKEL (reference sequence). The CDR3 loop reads CASSHFDRGNTEAFF. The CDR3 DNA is TGTGCCAGCAGCCATTTCGACAGGGGGAACACTGAAGCTTTCTTT.

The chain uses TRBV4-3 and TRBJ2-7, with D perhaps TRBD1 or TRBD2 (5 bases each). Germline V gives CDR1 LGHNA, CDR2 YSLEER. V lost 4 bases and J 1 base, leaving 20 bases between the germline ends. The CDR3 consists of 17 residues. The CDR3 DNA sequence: TGCGCCAGCAGCCCTGAACCCGGGGACGAAAAGTCCTACGAGCAGTACTTC. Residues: CASSPEPGDEKSYEQYF.

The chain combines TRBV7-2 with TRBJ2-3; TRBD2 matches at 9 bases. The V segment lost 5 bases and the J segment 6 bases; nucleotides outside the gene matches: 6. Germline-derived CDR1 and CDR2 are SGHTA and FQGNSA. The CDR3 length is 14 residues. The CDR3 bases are TGTGCCAGCAGCCCTAGCGGGATAGTGGATACGCAGTATTTT. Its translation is CASSPSGIVDTQYF.

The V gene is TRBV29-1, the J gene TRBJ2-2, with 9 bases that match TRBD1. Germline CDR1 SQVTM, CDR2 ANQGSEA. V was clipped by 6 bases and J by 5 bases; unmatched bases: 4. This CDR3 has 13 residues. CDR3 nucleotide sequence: TGCAGCGTACGGACAGGGGATACCGGGGAGCTGTTTTTT. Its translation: CSVRTGDTGELFF.

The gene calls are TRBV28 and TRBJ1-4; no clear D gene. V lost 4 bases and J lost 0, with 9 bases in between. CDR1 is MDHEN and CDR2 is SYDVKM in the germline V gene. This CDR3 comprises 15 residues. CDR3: CASSSFGSTNEKLFF. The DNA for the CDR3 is TGTGCCAGCAGTTCTTTCGGCTCAACTAATGAAAAACTGTTTTTT.

Written as DNA, the CDR3 is TGTGCCAGCAGTGAAACGGTGAGCACAGATACGCAGTATTTT. It translates to CASSETVSTDTQYF. This chain uses TRBV6-4 with TRBJ2-3; D is uncertain. The V and J ends lost 3 bases and 0 bases respectively, with 7 bases between them. Germline-derived CDR1 and CDR2 are MRHNA and SNTAGT. This CDR3 is built from 14 residues.

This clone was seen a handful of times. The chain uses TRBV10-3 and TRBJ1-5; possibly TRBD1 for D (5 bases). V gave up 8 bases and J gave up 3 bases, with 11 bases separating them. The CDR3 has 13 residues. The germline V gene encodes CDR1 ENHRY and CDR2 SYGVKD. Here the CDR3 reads CAIGPGNNQPQHF. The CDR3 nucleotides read TGTGCCATCGGACCAGGGAACAATCAGCCCCAGCATTTT.

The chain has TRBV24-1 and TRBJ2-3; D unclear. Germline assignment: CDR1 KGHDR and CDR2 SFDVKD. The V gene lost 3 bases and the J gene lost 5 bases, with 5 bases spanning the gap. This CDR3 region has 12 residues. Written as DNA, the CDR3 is TGTGCCACCAGTGATGTTGGAGATACGCAGTATTTT. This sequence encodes CATSDVGDTQYF.